This T cell receptor beta chain was documented in a study of CD8 T cells in ankylosing spondylitis. Broader study findings: Researchers report that disease-linked clones proved CD8+ and relatively rare in peripheral blood. Disease-linked clones reportedly concentrated significantly in matched ankylosing spondylitis synovial fluid.

The germline CDR1 and CDR2 sequences are SGHDT and YYEEEE. V was clipped by 5 bases and J by 4 bases, with 10 bases between them. This CDR3 has 13 residues. Via MiXCR, TCRdb re-called the 5' RACE reads, giving one row per CDR3 protein. Of about 240,000 distinct CDR3 sequences listed, around 8% are singletons. This clonotype was seen at least ten times. Its antigen remains unknown. The sample comprised blood, either unsorted or a sorted T cell fraction (not recorded which). V usage is TRBV5-6 and J usage is TRBJ1-5, with D maybe TRBD1 (6 bases). This receptor was obtained from a female donor with ankylosing spondylitis or in good health (not recorded which). The CDR3 loop reads CASSIQGNQPQHF. The CDR3 DNA reads as TGTGCCAGCAGTATACAGGGAAATCAGCCCCAGCATTTT.